The text below deals with one T cell receptor beta chain. This clonotype was detected ten times or more. It has no known antigen specificity. No much larger clonotype is one base removed from it; base qualities were not supplied. The data originate from a study of T-cell reconstitution after alpha-beta-depleted transplantation in children (dated by TCRdb to about 2016). About the full investigation: The study quantitatively tracked T-cell immune reconstitution after TCRalphabeta/CD19-depleted allogeneic hematopoietic cell transplantation in children using TCR repertoire profiling. Results the study describes overall, beyond this receptor: Over subsequent months, a decline in hyperexpanded clone frequencies was noted, and after one year, T-cell counts and TCRbeta diversity were mostly ascribed to newly produced T cells. In some patients, high TCRbeta diversity at day 60 was attributed to recipient T cells and intrathymic progenitors that had survived conditioning. About two months after transplant, the apparently early recovery of alphabetaT-cell counts reportedly depended on just several hundred clones that had expanded rapidly and came from non-depleted graft cells.

Receptors were amplified or captured by PCR. The data were produced on an Illumina HiSeq 2500. Molecular barcoding was employed in the preparation of TCR libraries, with unique molecular identifiers being used to normalize TCRbeta repertoire quantification. TCRdb trimmed the raw reads at Q25, called clones with MiXCR and kept productive beta chains. Every entry covers one CDR3 protein and lists the most common genes and DNA from its rows. This sample lists 780,000 or so distinct CDR3 sequences; 16% were detected once. The top ten constitute approximately 4.5% of the sample. The meaning of the sample's treatment or condition label: allogeneic hematopoietic cell transplantation with graft depleted of TCRalphabeta T cells and CD19 B cells. Transplant recipients were children who received TCRalphabeta/CD19-depleted allogeneic hematopoietic cell grafts. The CDR3 runs 13 amino acids, cysteine and phenylalanine included. The CDR3 DNA has 39 bases and is translated from base 1. CDR1 and CDR2, per the germline V gene, are SQVTM and ANQGSEA. V is pared back by 8 bases and J by 5 bases, with 19 bases lying between the germline termini.

Rearrangement joined TRBV29-1 to TRBJ2-7, with no confident D gene call. The sequences come from PBMCs, mostly from graft donor cells, collected 360 days after TCRalphabeta/CD19-depleted stem cell transplant. The TCR originated in a male patient younger than 18 who had a stem cell transplant for acute lymphoblastic leukemia, so the T cells may come from the graft donor. The sequence in DNA is TGCAGCACACGACGACTGCCCCAAAACGAGCAGTACTTC. It encodes CSTRRLPQNEQYF.